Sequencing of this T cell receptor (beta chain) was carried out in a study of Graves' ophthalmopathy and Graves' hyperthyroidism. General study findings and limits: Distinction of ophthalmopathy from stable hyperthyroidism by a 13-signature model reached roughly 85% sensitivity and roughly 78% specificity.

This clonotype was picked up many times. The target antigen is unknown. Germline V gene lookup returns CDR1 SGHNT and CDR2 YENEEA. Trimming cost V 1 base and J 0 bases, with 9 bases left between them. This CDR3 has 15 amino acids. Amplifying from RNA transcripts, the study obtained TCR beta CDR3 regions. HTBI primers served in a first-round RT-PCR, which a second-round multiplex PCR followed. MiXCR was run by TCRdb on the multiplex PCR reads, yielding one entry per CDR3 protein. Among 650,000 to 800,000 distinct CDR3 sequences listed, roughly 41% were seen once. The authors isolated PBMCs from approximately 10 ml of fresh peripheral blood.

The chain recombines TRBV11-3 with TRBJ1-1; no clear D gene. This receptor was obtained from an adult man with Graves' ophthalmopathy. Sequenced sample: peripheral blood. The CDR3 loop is CASSLVEMVNTEAFF. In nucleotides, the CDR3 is TGTGCCAGCAGCTTAGTTGAGATGGTGAACACTGAAGCTTTCTTT.